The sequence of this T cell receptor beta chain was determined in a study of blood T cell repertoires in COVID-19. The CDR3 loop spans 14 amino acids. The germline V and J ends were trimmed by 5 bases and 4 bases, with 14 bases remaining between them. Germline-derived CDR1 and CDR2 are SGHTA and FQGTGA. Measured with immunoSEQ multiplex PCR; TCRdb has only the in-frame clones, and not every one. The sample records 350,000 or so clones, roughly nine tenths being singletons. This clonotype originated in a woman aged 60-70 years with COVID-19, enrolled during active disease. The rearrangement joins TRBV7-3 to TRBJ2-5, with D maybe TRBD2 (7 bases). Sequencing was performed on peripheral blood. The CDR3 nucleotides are TGTGCCAGCAGCCCGGCGGGGGCCCGAGAGACCCAGTACTTC. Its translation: CASSPAGARETQYF.